The present TCR beta chain was sequenced within a study of T cell repertoires in cytomegalovirus infection. Study-wide context: The public TCR beta signatures pointed to both CMV infection and matching HLA type.

Study-wide results and caveats: CMV carriers with the relevant HLA were identified by cumulative public TCR beta family frequency.

This CDR3 has 15 residues. Germline V gene sequence: CDR1 MNHEY, CDR2 SVGEGT. Between the trimmed V and J ends, which lost 5 bases and 0 bases, there was a span of 11 bases. In its sample, this clonotype was seen a few times. Antigen specificity is unknown. TCRdb re-derived calls from the reads in MiXCR, one entry per CDR3 protein. The sample carries about 330,000 distinct CDR3 sequences, approximately 35% recorded once. The sequence came from a human donor in good health (CMV status not recorded). Some clones in this sample may be carry-over from other donors' samples. The material sequenced was cultured PBMCs, taken from culture after CMV antigen stimulation. V is TRBV6-2 or TRBV6-3 and J is TRBJ2-1; maybe TRBD2 (5 bases). CDR3 nucleotide sequence: TGTGCCAGCAGTCAGGACTGGAGCTCCTACAATGAGCAGTTCTTC. Translation gives CASSQDWSSYNEQFF.